This T cell receptor beta chain was sequenced for a study of cytomegalovirus exposure and HLA in healthy donors. PCR primers comprised 60 Vbeta and 13 Jbeta primers. Per the study methods: An analysis performed later counted about 80 million unique TCR beta chains (approximately 10 million of them shared). Profiling relied on immunoSEQ multiplex PCR, and the TCRdb table lists in-frame clones only, not all of them. The DNA gave D and trimming, while V, J and clone size come from that table. Here the sample spans over 150,000 clones, 68% being singletons. The TCR sequence derives from a woman younger than 35 in good health and CMV-seropositive. Material: PBMCs.

This CDR3 reads CASSSGGGLYEQYF. The CDR3 DNA follows: TGTGCCAGCAGCTCGGGGGGAGGCCTCTACGAGCAGTACTTC. This sequence joins TRBV13 and TRBJ2-7; 7 nucleotides line up with TRBD2. CDR3 length equals 14 residues. Germline loops: CDR1 PRHDT, CDR2 FYEKMQ (reference sequence). V was clipped by 4 bases and J by 3 bases; unmatched bases: 6.